The clone carrying this TCR beta chain was counted many times. What it recognizes is unknown. Researchers made TCR beta libraries by using iRepertoire HTBI primers and running Arm-PCR on CDR3 regions. MiXCR, applied by TCRdb to the multiplex PCR reads, yields one record per CDR3 protein. The table shows 350,000 to 450,000 distinct CDR3 sequences, with less than 25% occurring only once. The data were taken from a study of regulatory T cells in long-lasting Graves disease. Findings of the study overall: Repertoires from persistent disease leaned toward TRBV28, TRBJ1-2 and TRBJ2-5.

Sample time point: persistent/refractory GD, antithyroid drugs over 5 years with positive TRAb. Construction of the TCR library relied on RNA isolated from PBMCs. Looked up from germline, CDR1 is SGHTA and CDR2 is FQGNSA. V was pared by 0 bases and J by 0 bases, with 12 bases between. The length of the CDR3 is 16 residues. The sequences come from peripheral blood mononuclear cells (PBMCs), collected when the disease was refractory, from a patient treated with antithyroid drugs. The chain has TRBV7-2 and TRBJ2-7, with a weak D call TRBD2 (6 bases). The source of this sequence is a female donor with Graves disease. The CDR3 protein is CASSLASGLSSYEQYF. CDR3 DNA sequence: TGTGCCAGCAGCTTAGCGTCGGGACTTAGCTCCTACGAGCAGTACTTC.